This T cell receptor beta chain was obtained from a study of CXCR3-negative and CXCR3-positive naive CD8 T cells. UMI labels and 5' RACE were used to prepare the TRB cDNA libraries. Reprocessing the 5' RACE reads, TCRdb reports a single entry for every CDR3 protein and omits DNA. The sample's table shows some 39,000 distinct CDR3 sequences. The CDR3 runs to 17 residues. Germline V gene sequence: CDR1 MRHNA, CDR2 SNTAGT. This sequence was found in a human donor in good health. Some clones in this sample may be carry-over from other donors' samples. Specimen: naive CXCR3- CD8+ T cells from blood. Subset meaning: CD45RO-CCR7+CD27+CD95- naive CD8+ T cells lacking CXCR3 (TNR3-). V gene TRBV6-4 combines with J gene TRBJ2-4. CDR3 in amino acids: CASSDPETPWAKNIQYF.